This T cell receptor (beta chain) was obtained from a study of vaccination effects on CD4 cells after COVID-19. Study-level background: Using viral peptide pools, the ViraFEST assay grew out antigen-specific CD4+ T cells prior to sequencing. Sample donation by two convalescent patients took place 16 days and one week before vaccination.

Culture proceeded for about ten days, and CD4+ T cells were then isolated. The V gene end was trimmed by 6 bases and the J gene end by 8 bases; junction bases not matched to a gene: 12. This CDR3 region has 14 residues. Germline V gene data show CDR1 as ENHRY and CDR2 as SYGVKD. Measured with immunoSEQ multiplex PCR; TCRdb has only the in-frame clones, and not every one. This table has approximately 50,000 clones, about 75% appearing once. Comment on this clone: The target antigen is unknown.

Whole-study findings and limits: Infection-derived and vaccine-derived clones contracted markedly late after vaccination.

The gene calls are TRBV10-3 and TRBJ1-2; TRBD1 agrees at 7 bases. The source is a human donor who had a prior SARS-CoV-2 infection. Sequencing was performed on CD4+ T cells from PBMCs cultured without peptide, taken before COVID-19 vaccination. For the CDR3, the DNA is TGTGCCATCAGCATGGGACAGAACGCGAACGGCTACACCTTC. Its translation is CAISMGQNANGYTF.